This TCR beta chain emerged from a study of shared clonotypes between healthy human individuals. Notes on the study in general: The expectation was that sequencing depth would affect clonotype sharing among donors.

The donor cohort consisted entirely of Caucasian adults residing in Nashville, Tennessee. Of note for this clone: Its antigen is not known.

Assay runs were performed at deep level. Using ten immunoSEQ deep assay plates, investigators sequenced unsorted PBMC DNA. The data were produced by immunoSEQ multiplex PCR, yet TCRdb's version contains in-frame clones alone and is incomplete. This sample has around 440,000 clones, with more than 70% found just once. Germline trimming cut 3 bases from V and 4 bases from J; bases unmatched to any gene: 8. Germline V lookup: CDR1 SGHDT, CDR2 YYEEEE. The CDR3 covers 16 residues. The V and J genes are TRBV5-6 and TRBJ1-5; 9 bases agree with TRBD1. The clonotype originates from a middle-aged woman in good health. Some clones in this sample may be carry-over from other donors' samples. Sequenced: PBMCs. In DNA form, the CDR3 reads TGTGCCAGCAGCTCCTTAAGGGACAGGGCTAATCAGCCCCAGCATTTT. The encoded protein is CASSSLRDRANQPQHF.